The 24 T cell receptor beta chains below were found in one sample sequenced in a study of cytomegalovirus exposure and HLA in healthy donors. PCR involved 60 Vbeta and 13 Jbeta primers. Here immunoSEQ multiplex PCR was the method, and the copy in TCRdb shows in-frame clones only, minus some. The data show nearly 65,000 clones, 73% seen once. The specimen was PBMCs. The source of these receptors is a man between 50 and 59 years old in good health and CMV-seronegative.

V and J are TRBV7-8 and TRBJ2-3, with 8 bases identical to TRBD2. The length of the CDR3 is 17 residues. Germline V lookup: CDR1 SGHVS, CDR2 FQNEAQ. After removal of 1 base from V and 1 base from J, the junction contained 7 bases not matched to a gene. The CDR3 is CASSLGGSGGRTDTQYF. The CDR3 DNA follows: TGTGCCAGCAGCTTAGGGGGGAGCGGGGGCCGCACAGATACGCAGTATTTT.

The CDR3 DNA reads TGTGCCAGCCGGACATCGCCAGGCTACGAGCAGTACTTC. As protein: CASRTSPGYEQYF. The rearrangement links TRBV28 to TRBJ2-7, with a tentative D call TRBD1 (5 bases). Per the germline V gene, CDR1 is MDHEN and CDR2 is SYDVKM. V lost 8 bases to trimming and J lost 3 bases, with 14 bases between them. The CDR3 sequence is 13 residues long. Together with reference TRBV28 and TRBJ2-7, the CDR3 gives the full variable domain: DVKVTQSSRYLVKRTGEKVFLECVQDMDHENMFWYRQDPGLGLRLIYFSYDVKMKEKGDIPEGYSVSREKKERFSLILESASTNQTSMYLCASRTSPGYEQYFGPGTRLTVT.

This clone has a handful of counts. This sequence joins TRBV6-1 and TRBJ1-5; D is ambiguous. Trimming took 10 bases from V and 3 from J, leaving 16 bases between them. The CDR3 is made up of 14 amino acids. Germline V gene sequence: CDR1 MNHNS, CDR2 SASEGT. CDR3 sequence (DNA): TGTGCCACCTATTTACAGCTTACCAATCAGCCCCAGCATTTT. Amino acid sequence: CATYLQLTNQPQHF.

The chain combines TRBV5-8 with TRBJ2-2; TRBD1 matches at 8 bases. The length of the CDR3 is 14 residues. Germline-derived CDR1 and CDR2 are SGHTS and YDEGEE. The junction had 10 bases not matched to a gene; V was cut back by 10 bases and J by 5 bases. CDR3 bases: TGTGCCGGACGACAGGGGATGAAAACCGGGGAGCTGTTTTTT. Translating gives CAGRQGMKTGELFF.

The gene calls are TRBV10-3 and TRBJ1-5, with 7 bases lining up with TRBD1. CDR3 length: 14 amino acids. Germline CDR1 ENHRY, CDR2 SYGVKD. Unmatched junction bases numbered 13, after V lost 10 bases and J lost 7 bases. The CDR3 DNA follows: TGTGCCACCCGGGACAGCCTGTCCAGGCAGCCCCAGCATTTT. It yields the protein CATRDSLSRQPQHF.

This clone was seen a handful of times. The CDR3 loop reads CASSSEGEWKLFF. The CDR3 nucleotides are TGTGCCAGCAGCTCCGAGGGCGAATGGAAACTGTTTTTT. The chain recombines TRBV7-9 with TRBJ1-4, with D uncertain. The CDR3 spans 13 residues. The V end lost 4 bases, the J end lost 11 bases, and 14 bases lay between the germline ends. In germline, CDR1 is SEHNR, CDR2 FQNEAQ (reference sequence).

V is TRBV5-8 and J is TRBJ2-5; 8 bases agree with TRBD2. The J call may be incorrect, as the DNA end agrees better with TRBJ2-7. Germline CDR1 is SGHTS and CDR2 is YDEGEE. The CDR3 runs 17 residues. The CDR3 loop reads CASSFTPGGARIHEQYF. CDR3 bases: TGTGCCAGCAGCTTTACCCCCGGGGGGGCGCGAATCCACGAGCAGTACTTC.

J is TRBJ2-1 and V is TRBV20-1, with D tentatively TRBD1 (5 bases). This CDR3 has 11 amino acids. Germline CDR1 DFQATT, CDR2 SNEGSKA (reference sequence). V shed 3 bases and J shed 9 bases, with 9 bases lying between them. The CDR3 DNA follows: TGCAGTGCTAGGGACACGGCTGAGCAGTTCTTC. Protein sequence: CSARDTAEQFF.

The chain joins TRBV5-5 to TRBJ2-3; 14 bases agree with TRBD2. Germline V CDR1 and CDR2: SGHKS, YYEKEE (reference sequence). This CDR3 contains 17 residues. V lost 2 bases to trimming and J lost 2 bases; unmatched junction nucleotides: 4. The DNA of the CDR3 is TGTGCCAGCAGCTTCGGGACTAGCGGGGGCCCCACAGATACGCAGTATTTT. This encodes CASSFGTSGGPTDTQYF.

V usage is TRBV4-2 and J usage is TRBJ2-3, with 13 bases lining up with TRBD2. The CDR3 runs to 18 residues. The germline V gene encodes CDR1 LGHNA and CDR2 YNFKEQ. Trimming took 7 bases from V and 1 from J; bases not matched to a gene: 11. Here the CDR3 reads CASTETSGGTRGTDTQYF. CDR3 coding DNA: TGTGCCAGCACCGAGACTAGCGGGGGGACTCGTGGCACAGATACGCAGTATTTT.

The V gene is TRBV20-1, the J gene TRBJ2-7, with TRBD1 as a possible D gene (5 bases). Trimming pared 6 bases from V and 2 bases from J, leaving 8 bases between. Germline CDR1 is DFQATT and CDR2 is SNEGSKA (reference sequence). The CDR3 spans 11 residues. The DNA for the CDR3 is TGCAGTGCCAAGACAGCCTACGAGCAGTACTTC. It yields the protein CSAKTAYEQYF.

This chain joins TRBV29-1 and TRBJ2-1, with TRBD1 matching over 7 bases. The germline gives CDR1 SQVTM, CDR2 ANQGSEA. The CDR3 contains 14 residues. V gave up 8 bases and J gave up 5 bases; unmatched junction bases: 12. As DNA, the CDR3 is TGCAGCTCGTCCGGGACAGAGTCTGACAATGAGCAGTTCTTC. Its protein product is CSSSGTESDNEQFF.

The chain joins TRBV11-2 to TRBJ1-6; 9 bases fit TRBD1. The CDR3 consists of 15 residues. The germline gives CDR1 SGHAT, CDR2 FQNNGV. The trim removed 1 base at V and 9 bases at J, leaving 4 bases unmatched. CDR3 coding DNA: TGTGCCAGCAGCTTAGTTGACAGGGGGGTTTCACCCCTCCACTTT. It specifies CASSLVDRGVSPLHF. Complete variable domain (other parts from reference TRBV11-2 and TRBJ1-6): EAGVAQSPRYKIIEKRQSVAFWCNPISGHATLYWYQQILGQGPKLLIQFQNNGVVDDSQLPKDRFSAERLKGVDSTLKIQPAKLEDSAVYLCASSLVDRGVSPLHFGNGTRLTVT.

This chain uses TRBV10-3 with TRBJ2-1; 7 bases agree with TRBD2. The V and J ends lost 5 bases and 5 bases, in that order; junction bases with no gene match: 9. Germline V CDR1 and CDR2: ENHRY, SYGVKD. CDR3 size: 15 residues. CDR3 DNA: TGTGCCATCAGTCGGACTAGTAGGGAAGACAATGAGCAGTTCTTC. It is translated as CAISRTSREDNEQFF.

This clone showed up just once. Relative to the germline gene, one junction end is altered; a read error may explain this. This sequence joins TRBV7-9 and TRBJ1-6; 11 positions agree with TRBD1. Per germline, CDR1 SEHNR and CDR2 FQNEAQ (reference sequence). The CDR3 sequence is 17 residues long. As DNA, the CDR3 is TGTTCCAGCAGCTTTGGACAGGGGGCGCGGGATAATTCACCCCTCCACTTT. This gives the protein CSSSFGQGARDNSPLHF.

This rearrangement joins TRBV6-6 to TRBJ1-5, with 9 bases aligning to TRBD1. The CDR3 consists of 13 residues. The junction had 0 bases not matched to a gene; V was cut back by 8 bases and J by 1 base. Germline assignment: CDR1 MNHNY and CDR2 SVGAGI (reference sequence). CDR3 loop: CASGQGSNQPQHF. The CDR3 region has the DNA TGTGCCAGCGGACAGGGGAGCAATCAGCCCCAGCATTTT.

The chain is built from TRBV13 and TRBJ2-2, with TRBD2 identical over 9 bases. The CDR3 has 16 residues. Germline V gene lookup returns CDR1 PRHDT and CDR2 FYEKMQ (reference sequence). J lost 4 bases, V lost 5 bases, and 8 bases had no gene match. This CDR3 reads CASSPRAGGRTGELFF. The DNA for the CDR3 is TGTGCCAGCAGCCCACGGGCGGGGGGGCGCACCGGGGAGCTGTTTTTT.

Only a few counts were recorded for this clone. The chain recombines TRBV7-6 with TRBJ2-7; TRBD1 aligns across 12 bases. Germline V gives CDR1 SGHVS, CDR2 FNYEAQ. CDR3 length equals 15 residues. The V and J ends lost 1 base and 6 bases, in that order; junction bases with no gene match: 4. This chain's CDR3 is CASSLVGTGGGEQYF. The CDR3 bases are TGTGCCAGCAGCTTAGTTGGGACAGGGGGCGGCGAGCAGTACTTC. The whole variable domain, filled in from reference TRBV7-6 and TRBJ2-7, reads GAGVSQSPRYKVTKRGQDVALRCDPISGHVSLYWYRQALGQGPEFLTYFNYEAQQDKSGLPNDRFSAERPEGSISTLTIQRTEQRDSAMYRCASSLVGTGGGEQYFGPGTRLTVT.

The chain employs TRBV4-2 and TRBJ2-3; TRBD2 matches 10 bases. The CDR3 consists of 16 residues. Germline lookup yields CDR1 LGHNA and CDR2 YNFKEQ. With 0 bases clipped from V and 1 base from J, the junction kept 1 base outside the gene matches. The CDR3 bases are TGTGCCAGCAGCCAAGATCTAGCGGGGGGCACAGATACGCAGTATTTT. This sequence encodes CASSQDLAGGTDTQYF.

This chain links TRBV4-2 with TRBJ2-1; TRBD2 is a possible D gene (6 bases). Per the germline V gene, CDR1 is LGHNA and CDR2 is YNFKEQ. There are 15 residues in the CDR3. Trimming stripped 2 bases from V and 7 bases from J, with 15 bases between. As DNA, the CDR3 is TGTGCCAGCAGCCAAACCGGGAGTCTAGATAATGAGCAGTTCTTC. Protein product: CASSQTGSLDNEQFF.

CDR3 DNA: TGCGCCAGCAGCTTCACGACAGGCAGCAATCAGCCCCAGCATTTT. Its protein is CASSFTTGSNQPQHF. This chain joins TRBV5-1 and TRBJ1-5; D perhaps matches TRBD1 (6 bases). Between the trimmed V and J ends, which lost 2 bases and 1 base, there was a span of 10 bases. CDR1 is SGHRS, CDR2 YFSETQ, per germline. CDR3 length equals 15 residues.

This chain connects TRBV7-8 to TRBJ1-2, with TRBD1 matching 10 bases. V was clipped by 0 bases and J by 8 bases; unmatched bases: 15. CDR3 length: 18 residues. Germline loops: CDR1 SGHVS, CDR2 FQNEAQ. This CDR3 is CASSLAGVIGDRGQGYTF. The CDR3, as DNA: TGTGCCAGCAGCTTAGCTGGGGTGATCGGGGACAGGGGACAGGGCTACACCTTC.

The V gene is TRBV6-5, the J gene TRBJ2-1, with 8 nucleotides matching TRBD2. The CDR3 contains 15 residues. Germline CDR1 reads MNHEY; CDR2 reads SVGAGI. The V segment lost 6 bases and the J segment 7 bases; nucleotides outside the gene matches: 11. CDR3 loop: CASSPSGGGGNEQFF. DNA of the CDR3: TGTGCCAGCAGCCCCAGCGGGGGAGGGGGTAATGAGCAGTTCTTC.

This sequence joins TRBV5-5 and TRBJ1-6; 12 bases are a match to TRBD1. Trimming at V came to 3 bases and at J to 6 bases, leaving 7 bases not matched to a gene. This CDR3 comprises 17 residues. Germline V gene sequence: CDR1 SGHKS, CDR2 YYEKEE (reference sequence). The CDR3 region is CASSSGTGGAFNSPLHF. The CDR3 DNA reads as TGTGCCAGCAGCTCCGGGACAGGGGGCGCATTTAATTCACCCCTCCACTTT.